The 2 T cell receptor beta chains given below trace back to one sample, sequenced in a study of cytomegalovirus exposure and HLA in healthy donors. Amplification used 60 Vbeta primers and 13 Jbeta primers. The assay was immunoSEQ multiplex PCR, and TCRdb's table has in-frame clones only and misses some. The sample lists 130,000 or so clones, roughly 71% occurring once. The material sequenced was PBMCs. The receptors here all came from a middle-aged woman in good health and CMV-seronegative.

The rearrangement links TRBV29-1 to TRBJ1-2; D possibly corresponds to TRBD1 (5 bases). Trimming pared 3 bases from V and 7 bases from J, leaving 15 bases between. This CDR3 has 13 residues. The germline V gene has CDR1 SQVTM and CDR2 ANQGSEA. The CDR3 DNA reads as TGCAGCGTTGATGTGGGGGGACGGGCTGGCTACACCTTC. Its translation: CSVDVGGRAGYTF. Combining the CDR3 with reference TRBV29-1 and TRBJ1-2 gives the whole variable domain SAVISQKPSRDICQRGTSLTIQCQVDSQVTMMFWYRQQPGQSLTLIATANQGSEATYESGFVIDKFPISRPNLTFSTLTVSNMSPEDSSIYLCSVDVGGRAGYTFGSGTRLTVV.

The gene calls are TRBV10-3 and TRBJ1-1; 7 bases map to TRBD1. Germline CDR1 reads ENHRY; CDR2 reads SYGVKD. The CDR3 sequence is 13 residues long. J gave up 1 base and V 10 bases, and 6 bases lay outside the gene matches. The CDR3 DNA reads TGTGCCAGTCGGGACAGAGGGAACACTGAAGCTTTCTTT. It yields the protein CASRDRGNTEAFF.